A selection of T cell receptor beta chains follows, all from one sample in a study of T cell changes during pregnancy in multiple sclerosis. The protocol was immunoSEQ multiplex PCR, while the TCRdb copy is restricted to in-frame clones and leaves out a portion. The sample holds approximately 90,000 clones, 91% seen once. This material consisted of peripheral blood, taken after pregnancy. The receptors here all came from a female donor in good health, enrolled as a control in a pregnancy study. Both conserved end residues are part of each CDR3. Each record gives: D gene, V gene, CDR3 protein. The D gene is left open where the match is weak.

d_gene: NA; v_gene: TRBV6-6; CDR3aa: CASSFDSYGYTF
d_gene: NA; v_gene: TRBV7-9; CDR3aa: CASSLAETGELFF
d_gene: NA; v_gene: TRBV30; CDR3aa: CAWSPKMGHATYPSDGYTF
d_gene: TRBD1; v_gene: TRBV19; CDR3aa: CASRGTAGANVLTF
d_gene: NA; v_gene: TRBV7-9; CDR3aa: CASSSGDVRNQPQHF
d_gene: NA; v_gene: TRBV18; CDR3aa: CASSPRELKETQYF
d_gene: NA; v_gene: TRBV2; CDR3aa: CASSSPRDSSRTDTQYF
d_gene: NA; v_gene: TRBV27; CDR3aa: CASSSNPRVRKDTEAFF
d_gene: NA; v_gene: TRBV5-6; CDR3aa: CASSLAQGRGTQYF
d_gene: NA; v_gene: TRBV6-6; CDR3aa: CASSRTRQTNSPLHF
d_gene: NA; v_gene: TRBV5-5; CDR3aa: CASTPSAGGYYEQYF
d_gene: TRBD2; v_gene: TRBV7-2; CDR3aa: CASSLDRGGSGANVLTF
d_gene: NA; v_gene: TRBV4-3; CDR3aa: CASSLRGGHQPQYF
d_gene: TRBD1; v_gene: TRBV7-3; CDR3aa: CASSSQGAEQYF
d_gene: NA; v_gene: TRBV7-3; CDR3aa: CASSAQNTEAFF
d_gene: NA; v_gene: TRBV29-1; CDR3aa: CSVESRGRGEQFF
d_gene: NA; v_gene: TRBV10-3; CDR3aa: CAISERVDTGTSEDEQYF
d_gene: NA; v_gene: TRBV5-5; CDR3aa: CASSLGFGGEPQHF
d_gene: TRBD1; v_gene: TRBV18; CDR3aa: CASSPGTGSSNSPLHF
d_gene: NA; v_gene: TRBV7-9; CDR3aa: CASSLAGRGDEAFF
d_gene: TRBD2; v_gene: TRBV9; CDR3aa: CASSVNVGGQETQYF
d_gene: NA; v_gene: TRBV10-3; CDR3aa: CAITPDSLTGELFF
d_gene: NA; v_gene: TRBV5-1; CDR3aa: CASSPSTGYDYEQYF
d_gene: NA; v_gene: TRBV7-9; CDR3aa: CASSTPGVADNEQFF
d_gene: TRBD1; v_gene: TRBV5-6; CDR3aa: CASSPTGSSYEQYF
d_gene: TRBD1; v_gene: TRBV4-3; CDR3aa: CASSQDRQGVDTQYF
d_gene: NA; v_gene: TRBV5-4; CDR3aa: CASSLAPEGYYGYTF
d_gene: NA; v_gene: TRBV21-1; CDR3aa: CASSRGGTSGGLPSKNIQYF
d_gene: TRBD1; v_gene: TRBV7-9; CDR3aa: CASSFPGTAGNEKLFF
d_gene: NA; v_gene: TRBV4-3; CDR3aa: CASSQGRRANEKLFF
d_gene: NA; v_gene: TRBV9; CDR3aa: CASSVGEMNTEAFF
d_gene: TRBD1; v_gene: TRBV19; CDR3aa: CASSPSGGRGYTF
d_gene: NA; v_gene: TRBV5-6; CDR3aa: CASSRRAETQYF
d_gene: NA; v_gene: TRBV4-1; CDR3aa: CASSQETGLWLGYTF
d_gene: NA; v_gene: TRBV28; CDR3aa: CASSRGQSNQPQHF
d_gene: NA; v_gene: TRBV6-1; CDR3aa: CASSARGGVSSYNSPLHF
d_gene: TRBD2; v_gene: TRBV5-1; CDR3aa: CASSLSGGPNEQFF
d_gene: NA; v_gene: TRBV7-9; CDR3aa: CASSLRDRFNEKLFF
d_gene: TRBD2; v_gene: TRBV9; CDR3aa: CASSGERGGYNEQFF
d_gene: NA; v_gene: TRBV4-2; CDR3aa: CASSQARGTGELFF
d_gene: NA; v_gene: TRBV5-6; CDR3aa: CASSSDYGYTF
d_gene: TRBD1; v_gene: TRBV19; CDR3aa: CASSTQQGAGTEAFF
d_gene: TRBD1; v_gene: TRBV9; CDR3aa: CASSVGQGPYNSPLHF
d_gene: NA; v_gene: TRBV11-1; CDR3aa: CASSLERQKSPLHF
d_gene: NA; v_gene: TRBV20-1; CDR3aa: CSASANYGYTF
d_gene: NA; v_gene: TRBV6-5; CDR3aa: CASSSVTGYNEQFF
d_gene: NA; v_gene: TRBV7-3; CDR3aa: CASSPPGDTEAFF
d_gene: TRBD1; v_gene: TRBV28; CDR3aa: CASRERTGGNSPLHF
d_gene: TRBD2; v_gene: TRBV4-3; CDR3aa: CASSQAPLAGNTGELFF
d_gene: NA; v_gene: TRBV9; CDR3aa: CASSSSMAGANTDTQYF
d_gene: NA; v_gene: TRBV5-4; CDR3aa: CASSFLGGAGGYTF
d_gene: TRBD2; v_gene: TRBV9; CDR3aa: CASNLAGNGLETQYF
d_gene: NA; v_gene: TRBV13; CDR3aa: CASSFNRVENEQFF
d_gene: NA; v_gene: TRBV27; CDR3aa: CASRPSGGNYGYTF
d_gene: NA; v_gene: TRBV5-8; CDR3aa: CASSLAVSQPQHF
d_gene: TRBD2; v_gene: TRBV30; CDR3aa: CAWKAGGVRDTQYF